These 8 T cell receptor beta chains came from one sample sequenced in a study of blood T cell repertoires in COVID-19. Generated by immunoSEQ multiplex PCR, the TCRdb table keeps only in-frame clones and is missing some. The repertoire consists of about 55,000 clones, with over 75% occurring once and the leading ten covering roughly 10%. Sequenced material: peripheral blood. The receptor source for this set is a human donor in a cohort sampled during active COVID-19.

This chain joins TRBV7-8 and TRBJ2-7; perhaps TRBD2 as D (5 bases). Germline CDR1 reads SGHVS; CDR2 reads FQNEAQ. The CDR3 length is 14 residues. V shed 5 bases and J shed 3 bases, with 14 bases lying between them. The CDR3 nucleotides read TGTGCCAGCAGCATGTGGGAGTTGGACTACGAGCAGTACTTC. The encoded protein is CASSMWELDYEQYF.

V is TRBV5-8 and J is TRBJ2-7; TRBD1 agrees at 7 bases. V gave up 3 bases and J gave up 5 bases; unmatched junction bases: 11. The CDR3 contains 15 residues. Germline CDR1 and CDR2: SGHTS and YDEGEE. The CDR3 region has the DNA TGTGCCAGCAGCTCAGATCCGACAGGGAAGGACGAGCAGTACTTC. Protein sequence: CASSSDPTGKDEQYF.

This chain uses TRBV2 with TRBJ2-4, with 8 bases aligning to TRBD2. The V gene's germline CDR1 is SNHLY and CDR2 FYNNEI. The CDR3 has 14 amino acids. V shed 8 bases, J shed 7 bases, and the junction held 10 bases outside the gene matches. For the CDR3, the DNA is TGTGCCAGCCGATCCGGGACTAGTGCGAACATTCAGTACTTC. Protein sequence: CASRSGTSANIQYF.

The chain couples TRBV6-5 to TRBJ2-7; 8 bases agree with TRBD2. Trimming removed 5 bases from V and 5 bases from J; junction bases left unmatched: 5. Germline V CDR1 and CDR2: MNHEY, SVGAGI. This CDR3 comprises 13 residues. The CDR3 DNA is TGTGCCAGCAGTAGCGGGAGTGCAAACGAGCAGTACTTC. Its protein product is CASSSGSANEQYF.

V usage is TRBV7-8 and J usage is TRBJ2-1; 10 bases line up with TRBD2. From germline, CDR1 is SGHVS and CDR2 FQNEAQ. The V segment lost 5 bases and the J segment 7 bases; nucleotides outside the gene matches: 11. This CDR3 has 16 residues. The CDR3 sequence: CASSLPLAGRQNEQFF. CDR3 sequence (DNA): TGTGCCAGCAGCCTACCACTAGCGGGAAGGCAGAATGAGCAGTTCTTC.

The rearrangement joins TRBV2 to TRBJ2-1, with 11 bases lining up with TRBD2. This CDR3 comprises 15 residues. Germline loops: CDR1 SNHLY, CDR2 FYNNEI. With V trimmed by 8 bases and J by 2 bases, 5 bases remained unmatched. The CDR3 sequence is CASGGLAATYNEQFF. CDR3 sequence (DNA): TGTGCCAGCGGGGGACTAGCGGCCACCTACAATGAGCAGTTCTTC.

Here the CDR3 DNA reads TGTGCCAGCTCCCGTGAGGACACTGAAGCTTTCTTT. Translation: CASSREDTEAFF. The chain recombines TRBV5-4 with TRBJ1-1, with no clear D. The V gene's germline CDR1 is SGHNT and CDR2 YYREEE (reference sequence). This CDR3 region has 12 residues. Trimming cost V 7 bases and J 3 bases, with 10 bases left between them.

V is TRBV7-2 and J is TRBJ1-5; 9 nucleotides match TRBD1. After removal of 5 bases from V and 6 bases from J, the junction contained 17 bases not matched to a gene. The germline gives CDR1 SGHTA, CDR2 FQGNSA. The CDR3 contains 18 residues. CDR3 coding DNA: TGTGCCAGCAGCGGGGACAGGGATCAAGTCTTTGTGGGTCAGCCCCAGCATTTT. Translated: CASSGDRDQVFVGQPQHF. Based on the CDR3 plus reference TRBV7-2 and TRBJ1-5, the full variable domain is GAGVSQSPSNKVTEKGKDVELRCDPISGHTALYWYRQSLGQGLEFLIYFQGNSAPDKSGLPSDRFSAERTGGSVSTLTIQRTQQEDSAVYLCASSGDRDQVFVGQPQHFGDGTRLSIL.